This T cell receptor (beta chain) was captured by sequencing in a study of OX40 agonist ivuxolimab in advanced cancers. Some background on the complete study: Ivuxolimab, which targeted the costimulatory receptor OX40 (CD134), was an agonistic, fully human IgG2 monoclonal antibody. The paper describes the monotherapy dose-escalation part (N ≈ 52 patients) of the phase I trial of ivuxolimab. Patients were allowed to have had prior anti-PD-1, anti-PD-L1 or anti-CTLA-4 therapy, and 40% to 45% of the dose-escalation patients had been treated with checkpoint inhibitors. In the dose-escalation cohort, 82.7% of patients were male, and the mean age was approximately 64 years, with a range of 23 to 79. Of the 50 or so patients in dose escalation, some 19 had hepatocellular carcinoma, some 15 had melanoma, 9 had renal cell carcinoma and 9 had head and neck cancer. Partial responses occurred in three dose-escalation patients: two with cutaneous melanoma and one with hepatocellular carcinoma. Intravenous ivuxolimab was administered to patients every 2 weeks at six dose levels: 0.01, 0.1, 0.3, 1.5, 3 and 10 mg/kg. Peripheral TCRbeta sequencing aimed to test whether ivuxolimab altered TCR sequence diversity and caused clonal T-cell expansion.

Patients with autoimmune disease history or receiving systemic immunosuppression were excluded from the trial. Peripheral blood for TCR sequencing was drawn from every dose cohort at baseline, at cycle 4 day 1 and at cycle 7 day 1. Samples came from an open-label, multicenter, first-in-human phase I dose-escalation trial of ivuxolimab. The trial enrolled adults with locally advanced or metastatic head and neck squamous cell, hepatocellular, melanoma or renal cell carcinoma. CD4+ and CD8+ T cells were sorted separately from peripheral blood before TCR sequencing. The research as a whole found: The antigen specificity of the clonally expanded peripheral T cells was not determined. Clonal expansion of both CD4+ and CD8+ blood T cells was observed from baseline to week 6 at doses 0.1 to 3.0 mg/kg. After ivuxolimab, more expanded clones were found on average in CD8+ T cells than in CD4+ T cells. In the 0.1-3.0 mg/kg groups, partial responders had among the lowest normalized peripheral clonal expansion, particularly in CD8+ T cells. Low levels of normalized T-cell clonal expansion were also shown by some nonresponding patients.

On this clone: This receptor's antigen is unknown. The sample holds no much larger clone one base away, and base qualities are not on file.

Genomic DNA was isolated from the sorted cells so that the TCRbeta CDR3 region could be sequenced. The immunoSEQ Assay was used to sequence the TCRbeta CDR3 regions. TCRdb retrieved this table from immuneACCESS and kept in-frame rearrangements only. Not all clones are present; in checked studies, unresolved V genes account for under half, and no reason is known for the remainder. The sample table records roughly 26,000 clones; roughly 80% of these occur just once. Jointly, the top ten make up about 15% of the sample. V drops 2 bases and J drops 2 bases, leaving 16 bases in between. CDR1 and CDR2 are read off the germline V gene as SGDLS and YYNGEE. From the cysteine through the phenylalanine, the CDR3 covers 16 amino acids. This entry keeps only the CDR3 DNA: 48 bases, framed from base 1.

Sequences were derived from CD4+ or CD8+ T cells sorted from blood, sampled in a trial of the OX40 agonist ivuxolimab. This chain is built from TRBV9 and TRBJ1-2; the D gene identity is not certain. The sequence was obtained from an adult with an advanced solid tumor such as melanoma, head and neck, liver or kidney cancer. The sequenced DNA: TGTGCCAGCAGCGTCTTATCCGAGGGCCTGAACTATGGCTACACCTTC. Translation gives CASSVLSEGLNYGYTF.